This T cell receptor (beta chain) was sequenced for a study of post-analysis software for immune sequencing data. Findings and limits, study-wide: Among multiple sclerosis patients, normalized Chao1 diversity was significantly below that of controls. TRBV segments more frequent in patients than in controls numbered a few and included TRBV5-6, TRBV5-1 and TRBV20-1.

The CDR3 extends over 14 amino acids. V was trimmed by 6 bases and J by 4 bases, leaving 13 bases between them. Unique molecular identifiers had been added to the TCR beta cDNA libraries. TCRdb re-called the PCR reads with MiXCR, one entry per CDR3 protein. Among a few hundred thousand distinct CDR3 sequences, over 35% were seen once, and the ten largest hold around 10%. Points on this clonotype: What it binds is unknown.

The chain is built from TRBV12-3 or TRBV12-4 and TRBJ1-5; D possibly corresponds to TRBD1 (5 bases). The sequence came from a girl under 18 with multiple sclerosis. Sequenced material: blood. The CDR3 loop is CASRGTALNQPQHF. The CDR3 DNA is TGTGCCAGCAGGGGGACCGCACTTAATCAGCCCCAGCATTTT.